The 27 T cell receptor beta chains given below trace back to one sample, sequenced in a study of metastatic and nonmetastatic thyroid tumors. MiXCR re-clonotyped the PCR reads for TCRdb. The data contain tens of thousands of clones, just over 4% of them singletons. Thyroid surgery was performed in patients who had received no treatment beforehand. The source material was blood. Source of these receptors: a female donor with papillary thyroid cancer or a benign thyroid nodule (not recorded which). Some clones in this sample may be carry-over from other donors' samples.

Ten or more counts support this clone. This chain links TRBV18 with TRBJ1-4; a possible D gene is TRBD1 (5 bases). Germline CDR1 KGHSH, CDR2 LQKENI. CDR3 length: 13 residues. V dropped 6 bases and J dropped 8 bases, with 13 bases sitting between them. The CDR3 DNA is TGTGCCAGCTCCCCGGGACCTACGGAAAAACTGTTTTTT. Translated, it gives CASSPGPTEKLFF. Supplemented by reference TRBV18 and TRBJ1-4, the full variable domain reads NAGVMQNPRHLVRRRGQEARLRCSPMKGHSHVYWYRQLPEEGLKFMVYLQKENIIDESGMPKERFSAEFPKEGPSILRIQQVVRGDSAAYFCASSPGPTEKLFFGSGTQLSVL.

This clone appeared many times. V usage is TRBV16 and J usage is TRBJ2-5; the D is unclear. The CDR3 consists of 14 residues. V was cut by 1 base and J by 7 bases, with 13 bases left in between. Germline CDR1 reads KGHSY; CDR2 reads FQNENV. This chain's CDR3 is CASSQLATSGTQYF. The CDR3 DNA is TGTGCCAGCAGCCAATTGGCAACCTCCGGGACCCAGTACTTC.

This clone came up many times. The rearrangement links TRBV9 to TRBJ2-1, with D perhaps matching TRBD2 (5 bases). The CDR3 covers 14 residues. The germline CDR1 and CDR2 sequences are SGDLS and YYNGEE. Trimming stripped 4 bases from V and 6 bases from J, with 14 bases between. The CDR3 here is CASSPRGLSNEQFF. CDR3 bases: TGTGCCAGCAGCCCTCGGGGTCTGAGCAATGAGCAGTTCTTC.

This clone has a count of ten or more. The chain couples TRBV12-3 or TRBV12-4 to TRBJ2-3, with no clear D. Trimming stripped 10 bases from V and 2 bases from J, with 16 bases between. The length of the CDR3 is 14 residues. CDR3 region: CAITSRQYTDTQYF. In DNA, the CDR3 is TGTGCCATTACCAGCCGGCAGTACACAGATACGCAGTATTTT.

The gene calls are TRBV12-3 or TRBV12-4 and TRBJ2-7, with D hard to call. The CDR3 sequence is 13 residues long. The V gene lost 10 bases and the J gene lost 2 bases, with 15 bases spanning the gap. CDR3 nucleotide sequence: TGTGCCACCTCTGGATTCCCCCCCTACGAGCAGTACTTC. This codes for CATSGFPPYEQYF.

This clone has ten or more counts. The chain links TRBV5-1 to TRBJ1-2, with 7 bases identical to TRBD1. Germline V gene lookup returns CDR1 SGHRS and CDR2 YFSETQ. Trimming at V came to 4 bases and at J to 7 bases, leaving 10 bases not matched to a gene. This CDR3 spans 14 amino acids. The CDR3 coding sequence is TGCGCCAGCAGCCTACGAGAGACAGGGTTTGGCTACACCTTC. Residues: CASSLRETGFGYTF.

There are many counts of this clone. The V gene is TRBV6-1, the J gene TRBJ2-2; D is unclear. The CDR3 runs 15 residues. CDR1 is MNHNS and CDR2 is SASEGT in the germline V gene. The V end lost 3 bases, the J end lost 0 bases, and 8 bases lay between the germline ends. CDR3 sequence (DNA): TGTGCCAGCAGTGATATCCTAGCGAACACCGGGGAGCTGTTTTTT. Translating it yields CASSDILANTGELFF.

This clone has a count of ten or more. V gene TRBV28 combines with J gene TRBJ2-6, with D possibly TRBD2 on 6 matching bases. The CDR3 runs 17 residues. Trimming stripped 6 bases from V and 4 bases from J, with 19 bases between. Germline values: CDR1 MDHEN, CDR2 SYDVKM. This CDR3 reads CASRNPGSGAGANVLTF. The CDR3, as DNA: TGTGCCAGCAGGAATCCCGGGAGTGGGGCGGGGGCCAACGTCCTGACTTTC.

This sequence joins TRBV5-1 and TRBJ2-2; TRBD2 aligns across 11 bases. The germline CDR1 and CDR2 sequences are SGHRS and YFSETQ. The CDR3 has 16 amino acids. The V gene end was trimmed by 6 bases and the J gene end by 3 bases; junction bases not matched to a gene: 7. The CDR3 coding sequence is TGCGCCAGCAACATAGCGGGAGGGCCCCACACCGGGGAGCTGTTTTTT. The encoded protein is CASNIAGGPHTGELFF. The full variable domain, in which reference TRBV5-1 and TRBJ2-2 provide the parts outside the CDR3, is KAGVTQTPRYLIKTRGQQVTLSCSPISGHRSVSWYQQTPGQGLQFLFEYFSETQRNKGNFPGRFSGRQFSNSRSEMNVSTLELGDSALYLCASNIAGGPHTGELFFGEGSRLTVL.

This clone was counted a few times. V usage is TRBV11-2 and J usage is TRBJ2-3, with TRBD2 identical over 9 bases. Unmatched junction bases numbered 8, after V lost 0 bases and J lost 4 bases. The V gene's germline CDR1 is SGHAT and CDR2 FQNNGV. The CDR3 runs 17 residues. The CDR3 here is CASSLEVSGSFADTQYF. The CDR3 DNA reads as TGTGCCAGCAGCTTAGAGGTTAGCGGGAGTTTTGCAGATACGCAGTATTTT. Using reference TRBV11-2 and TRBJ2-3 for the parts outside the CDR3, the full variable domain is EAGVAQSPRYKIIEKRQSVAFWCNPISGHATLYWYQQILGQGPKLLIQFQNNGVVDDSQLPKDRFSAERLKGVDSTLKIQPAKLEDSAVYLCASSLEVSGSFADTQYFGPGTRLTVL.

This clone has ten or more counts. The rearrangement uses TRBV12-5 and TRBJ1-6; 8 bases map to TRBD1. The V gene end was trimmed by 0 bases and the J gene end by 7 bases; junction bases not matched to a gene: 23. From germline, CDR1 is LGHNT and CDR2 FRNRAP. CDR3 length: 22 residues. Here the CDR3 reads CASGLVFQYGQGYSGRNSPLHF. The DNA of the CDR3 is TGTGCTAGTGGTTTGGTATTCCAGTATGGACAGGGTTATTCGGGGAGAAATTCACCCCTCCACTTT.

This clone was picked up many times. V usage is TRBV6-1 and J usage is TRBJ2-2; possibly TRBD2 for D (5 bases). Germline lookup yields CDR1 MNHNS and CDR2 SASEGT. The CDR3 is made up of 14 amino acids. V dropped 2 bases and J dropped 7 bases, with 11 bases sitting between them. The CDR3 DNA reads as TGTGCCAGCAGTGAACTCGAGGGAGTCGGGGAGCTGTTTTTT. Translation: CASSELEGVGELFF.

At least ten counts were recorded for this clone. This chain connects TRBV9 to TRBJ2-5; D is unclear. CDR1 is SGDLS and CDR2 is YYNGEE in the germline V gene. The length of the CDR3 is 12 residues. The germline V and J ends were trimmed by 5 bases and 5 bases, with 10 bases remaining between them. The CDR3 region has the DNA TGTGCCAGCAGTCCCGACTTGGAGACCCAGTACTTC. Protein sequence: CASSPDLETQYF.

Worth noting for this clone: A much bigger clone sits one base away, suggesting this may be a read error. The chain couples TRBV7-8 to TRBJ2-5, with D tentatively TRBD1 (5 bases). V gave up 6 bases and J gave up 2 bases, with 13 bases separating them. CDR1 and CDR2 (germline): SGHVS, FQNEAQ. This CDR3 is built from 14 residues. CDR3 sequence reads: CASRTDRPQETQYF. CDR3 in DNA: TGTGCCAGCAGAACAGACAGACCACAAGAGACCCAGTACTTC. The whole variable domain, filled in from reference TRBV7-8 and TRBJ2-5, reads GAGVSQSPRYKVAKRGQDVALRCDPISGHVSLFWYQQALGQGPEFLTYFQNEAQLDKSGLPSDRFFAERPEGSVSTLKIQRTQQEDSAVYLCASRTDRPQETQYFGPGTRLLVL.

The rearrangement joins TRBV5-1 to TRBJ2-1, with a tentative D call TRBD2 (6 bases). From germline, CDR1 is SGHRS and CDR2 YFSETQ. V lost 2 bases, J lost 5 bases, and 8 bases lay in between. The CDR3 spans 13 residues. CDR3 sequence: CASSLIADNEQFF. CDR3 in DNA: TGCGCCAGCAGCTTAATAGCGGACAATGAGCAGTTCTTC.

At least ten counts were recorded for this clone. In DNA form, the CDR3 reads TGTGCCAGCCGGAGGAGGGAAAGCTCTGGAAACACCATATATTTT. Its protein is CASRRRESSGNTIYF. The chain links TRBV11-2 to TRBJ1-3, with D hard to call. The germline gives CDR1 SGHAT, CDR2 FQNNGV. The CDR3 covers 15 residues. V was pared by 8 bases and J by 0 bases, with 14 bases between.

In its sample, this clone was seen many times. The chain joins TRBV2 to TRBJ2-5; 7 bases line up with TRBD1. V was pared by 8 bases and J by 2 bases, with 8 bases of the junction left unmatched. Germline V gene lookup returns CDR1 SNHLY and CDR2 FYNNEI. The CDR3 extends over 14 amino acids. CDR3 amino acids: CASARGRAQETQYF. The CDR3 region has the DNA TGTGCCAGCGCGAGGGGGCGCGCACAAGAGACCCAGTACTTC. Using reference TRBV2 and TRBJ2-5 for the parts outside the CDR3, the full variable domain is EPEVTQTPSHQVTQMGQEVILRCVPISNHLYFYWYRQILGQKVEFLVSFYNNEISEKSEIFDDQFSVERPDGSNFTLKIRSTKLEDSAMYFCASARGRAQETQYFGPGTRLLVL.

This clone was counted ten times or more. V and J are TRBV3-1 and TRBJ1-2; D unresolved. V was shortened by 0 bases and J by 8 bases, with 7 bases between the two germline ends. The CDR3 sequence is 12 residues long. Germline lookup yields CDR1 LGHDT and CDR2 YNNKEL (reference sequence). The CDR3 spells CASSQDFWGYTF. CDR3 nucleotides: TGTGCCAGCAGCCAAGATTTCTGGGGCTACACCTTC.

This clone has a count of ten or more. Here the CDR3 reads CAWSRDRGAYGANVLTF. CDR3 nucleotide sequence: TGTGCCTGGAGCAGGGACAGGGGAGCTTACGGGGCCAACGTCCTGACTTTC. The rearrangement uses TRBV30 and TRBJ2-6; 10 bases are shared with TRBD1. The junction had 9 bases not matched to a gene; V was cut back by 3 bases and J by 4 bases. Germline CDR1 is GTSNPN and CDR2 is SVGIG (reference sequence). This CDR3 is 17 amino acids long.

This clone was seen ten or more times. The chain links TRBV7-3 to TRBJ2-3; unclear D gene. V lost 3 bases and J 6 bases, leaving 7 bases between the germline ends. This CDR3 is built from 12 residues. CDR1 is SGHTA, CDR2 FQGTGA, per germline. CDR3 nucleotides: TGTGCCAGCAGCTTTGGAGCGGATACGCAGTATTTT. Encoded protein: CASSFGADTQYF.

In the case of this clone: A much larger clone differs from this one at a single base, so this may be a read error. The chain has TRBV7-9 and TRBJ1-4; D unclear. The germline gives CDR1 SEHNR, CDR2 FQNEAQ (reference sequence). The CDR3 is 11 amino acids. CDR3 residues: CAISLTEKLFF. The CDR3 bases are TGTGCCATCAGCTTAACCGAAAAACTGTTTTTT. Combining the CDR3 with reference TRBV7-9 and TRBJ1-4 gives the whole variable domain DTGVSQNPRHKITKRGQNVTFRCDPISEHNRLYWYRQTLGQGPEFLTYFQNEAQLEKSRLLSDRFSAERPKGSFSTLEIQRTEQGDSAMYLCAISLTEKLFFGSGTQLSVL.

This clone was observed a few times. The chain couples TRBV12-3 or TRBV12-4 to TRBJ2-7, with 14 nucleotides matching TRBD2. V lost 7 bases, J lost 6 bases, and 11 bases stayed unmatched. The length of the CDR3 is 16 residues. The DNA for the CDR3 is TGTGCCAGCATCCATCGTGTAGGGACTAGCGGGAGCGAGCAGTACTTC. It yields the protein CASIHRVGTSGSEQYF.

This clone was observed at least ten times. The genes are TRBV3-1 and TRBJ2-2, with 9 bases fitting TRBD1. Germline-derived CDR1 and CDR2 are LGHDT and YNNKEL (reference sequence). The V gene end was trimmed by 4 bases and the J gene end by 5 bases; junction bases not matched to a gene: 2. This CDR3 spans 14 amino acids. The CDR3 is CASSRGQGTGELFF. The CDR3 nucleotides read TGTGCCAGCAGCCGGGGACAGGGAACCGGGGAGCTGTTTTTT.

This clone was seen at least ten times. The chain links TRBV11-2 to TRBJ1-1; the D is unclear. Germline-derived CDR1 and CDR2 are SGHAT and FQNNGV. This CDR3 is built from 13 residues. V lost 4 bases to trimming and J lost 1 base, with 7 bases between them. The chain's CDR3 is CASSSQPNTEAFF. The CDR3 bases are TGTGCCAGCAGCTCGCAACCGAACACTGAAGCTTTCTTT.

This clone occurred a few times. This sequence joins TRBV20-1 and TRBJ2-6, with 7 bases aligning to TRBD2. The junction had 15 bases not matched to a gene; V was cut back by 0 bases and J by 4 bases. The CDR3 has 19 amino acids. Germline V gives CDR1 DFQATT, CDR2 SNEGSKA (reference sequence). Here the CDR3 reads CSARDRLRWGGEGANVLTF. The CDR3 DNA reads as TGCAGTGCTAGAGATCGTTTAAGGTGGGGGGGGGAAGGGGCCAACGTCCTGACTTTC.

At least ten counts were recorded for this clone. The J gene is TRBJ1-5, the V gene TRBV6-1, with 7 bases matching TRBD1. The V gene's germline CDR1 is MNHNS and CDR2 SASEGT. The CDR3 is 19 amino acids. V dropped 5 bases and J dropped 5; count of bases not matched to a gene: 21. In nucleotides, the CDR3 is TGTGCCAGCAGTCCCCTTAACCCGGGACAGAGACGTCGATATCAGCCCCAGCATTTT. It translates to CASSPLNPGQRRRYQPQHF.

This clone was recorded many times. The J gene is TRBJ2-5, the V gene TRBV7-2; the D is unclear. The CDR3 is 13 amino acids. Deletions cut 6 bases from V and 4 bases from J, with 12 bases between. From germline, CDR1 is SGHTA and CDR2 FQGNSA. CDR3 DNA: TGTGCCAGCAGTCTGACTCTTTTAGAGACCCAGTACTTC. This codes for CASSLTLLETQYF.